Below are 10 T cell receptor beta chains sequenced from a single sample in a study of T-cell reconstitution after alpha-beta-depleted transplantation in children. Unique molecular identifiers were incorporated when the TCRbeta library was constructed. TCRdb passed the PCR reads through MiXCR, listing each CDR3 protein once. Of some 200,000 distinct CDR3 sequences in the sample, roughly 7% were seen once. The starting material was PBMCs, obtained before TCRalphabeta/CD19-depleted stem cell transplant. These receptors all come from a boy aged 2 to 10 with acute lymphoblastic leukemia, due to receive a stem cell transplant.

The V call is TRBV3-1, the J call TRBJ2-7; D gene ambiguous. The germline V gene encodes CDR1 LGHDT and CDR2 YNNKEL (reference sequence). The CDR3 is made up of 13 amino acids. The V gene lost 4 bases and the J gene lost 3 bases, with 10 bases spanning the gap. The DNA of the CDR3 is TGTGCCAGCAGCCGTAGAGAAGACTACGAGCAGTACTTC. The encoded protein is CASSRREDYEQYF.

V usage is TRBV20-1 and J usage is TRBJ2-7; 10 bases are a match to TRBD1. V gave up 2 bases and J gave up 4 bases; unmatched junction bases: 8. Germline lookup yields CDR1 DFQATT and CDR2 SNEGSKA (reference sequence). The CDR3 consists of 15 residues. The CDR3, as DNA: TGCAGTGCTAGATTACAGGGACAGGGGCAATACGAGCAGTACTTC. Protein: CSARLQGQGQYEQYF.

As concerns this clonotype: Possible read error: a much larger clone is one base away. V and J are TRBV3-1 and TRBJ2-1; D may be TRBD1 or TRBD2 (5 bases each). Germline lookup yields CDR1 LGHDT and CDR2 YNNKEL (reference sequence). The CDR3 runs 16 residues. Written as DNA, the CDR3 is TGTGCCACCAGCCGGGGTACAGGCCTTACCTACAATGAGCAGTTCTTC. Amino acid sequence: CATSRGTGLTYNEQFF.

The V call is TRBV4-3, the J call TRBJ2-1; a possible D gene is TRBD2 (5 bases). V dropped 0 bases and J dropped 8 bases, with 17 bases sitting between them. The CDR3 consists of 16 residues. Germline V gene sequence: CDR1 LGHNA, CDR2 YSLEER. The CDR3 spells CASSQEWRAGPHEQFF. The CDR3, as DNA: TGCGCCAGCAGCCAAGAGTGGCGGGCTGGCCCCCATGAGCAGTTCTTC.

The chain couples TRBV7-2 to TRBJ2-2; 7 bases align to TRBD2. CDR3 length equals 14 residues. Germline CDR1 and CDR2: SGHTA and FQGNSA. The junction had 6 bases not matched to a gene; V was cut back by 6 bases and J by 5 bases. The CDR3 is CASSFSAGTGELFF. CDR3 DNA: TGTGCCAGCAGTTTTTCAGCGGGAACCGGGGAGCTGTTTTTT. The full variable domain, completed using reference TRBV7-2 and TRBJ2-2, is GAGVSQSPSNKVTEKGKDVELRCDPISGHTALYWYRQSLGQGLEFLIYFQGNSAPDKSGLPSDRFSAERTGGSVSTLTIQRTQQEDSAVYLCASSFSAGTGELFFGEGSRLTVL.

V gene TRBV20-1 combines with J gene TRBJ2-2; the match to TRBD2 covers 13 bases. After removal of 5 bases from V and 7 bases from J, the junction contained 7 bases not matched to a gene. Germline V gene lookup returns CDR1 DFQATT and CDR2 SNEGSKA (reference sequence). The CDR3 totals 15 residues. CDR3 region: CSASLAGGPDGELFF. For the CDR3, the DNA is TGCAGTGCTTCACTAGCGGGGGGGCCAGACGGGGAGCTGTTTTTT.

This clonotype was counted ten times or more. The CDR3 is CASSLISAGETQYF. For the CDR3, the DNA is TGTGCCAGCAGCTTAATATCAGCGGGAGAGACCCAGTACTTC. This rearrangement joins TRBV5-5 to TRBJ2-5; a possible D gene is TRBD2 (6 bases). V lost 2 bases to trimming and J lost 4 bases, with 12 bases between them. Germline V gene data show CDR1 as SGHKS and CDR2 as YYEKEE (reference sequence). This CDR3 is 14 amino acids long.

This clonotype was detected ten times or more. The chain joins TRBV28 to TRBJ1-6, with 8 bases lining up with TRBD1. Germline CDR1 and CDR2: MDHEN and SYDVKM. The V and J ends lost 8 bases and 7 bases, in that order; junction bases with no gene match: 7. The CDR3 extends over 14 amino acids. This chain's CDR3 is CASLHRGLNSPLHF. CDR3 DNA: TGTGCCAGCCTGCACAGGGGGTTGAATTCACCCCTCCACTTT.

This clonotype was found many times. The CDR3 region is CASSLASRAEETQYF. The CDR3 DNA reads as TGCGCCAGCAGCTTGGCCTCTAGGGCCGAGGAGACCCAGTACTTC. The gene calls are TRBV5-1 and TRBJ2-5; D remains ambiguous. CDR3 length equals 15 residues. Germline CDR1 SGHRS, CDR2 YFSETQ. With 0 bases removed from V and 5 bases from J, the gap between germline ends came to 14 bases.

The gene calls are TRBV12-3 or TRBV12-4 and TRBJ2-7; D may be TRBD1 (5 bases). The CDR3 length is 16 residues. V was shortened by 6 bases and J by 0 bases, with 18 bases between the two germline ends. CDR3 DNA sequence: TGTGCCAGCAGCCTTGACACAACAGGTTCCTCCTACGAGCAGTACTTC. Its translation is CASSLDTTGSSYEQYF.